This T cell receptor (beta chain) was sequenced for a study of beta chain features in type 1 diabetes. Findings and caveats of the study: Sampled from patients, naive, central memory and Treg TCRB repertoires appeared more similar than those sampled from healthy donors. Patients with Type 1 diabetes showed moderately but significantly shorter TCRB CDR3s in all four CD4+ subsets.

The single heparinised draw taken from each donor contained around 110 mL of blood on average. Sort purity for all populations was recorded as exceeding 98%. The CDR3 totals 16 residues. The germline V gene encodes CDR1 MGHRA and CDR2 YSYEKL. The V gene end was trimmed by 4 bases and the J gene end by 6 bases; junction bases not matched to a gene: 11. All of the isolated RNA was reverse transcribed, so expressed TCRB transcripts were sequenced. TCRdb's table, derived via immunoSEQ multiplex PCR, lists solely in-frame clones and lacks some. The sample contains about 170,000 clones, 7.8% of which appear only once. As regards this clone: Its antigen is unknown.

Sequencing was done on a sample of central memory CD4+ T cells from blood. The chain carries TRBV4-1 and TRBJ2-1; the match to TRBD1 covers 8 bases. The TCR was taken from a woman aged 40-49 years with type 1 diabetes. CDR3 region: CASSLSVGQGANEQFF. The CDR3 DNA follows: TGCGCCAGCAGCCTAAGCGTTGGGCAGGGGGCCAATGAGCAGTTCTTC.